This T cell receptor (beta chain) was observed in a study of T cells after yellow fever vaccination. TCRdb recomputed calls from the 5' RACE reads with MiXCR, one row per CDR3 protein. The top ten hold 3% to 4% of the sample, which has 250,000 to 350,000 distinct CDR3 sequences, about 10% seen once. The CDR3 has 14 amino acids. The V gene's germline CDR1 is PRHDT and CDR2 FYEKMQ (reference sequence). V shed 5 bases and J shed 6 bases, with 16 bases lying between them. This clonotype was sampled from a man between 18 and 29 years old who received the YFV17D yellow fever vaccine. The rearrangement joins TRBV13 to TRBJ2-5, with D perhaps matching TRBD1 or TRBD2 (8 bases each). Specimen: CD4+ T cells sorted from PBMCs, collected 5 days after the yellow fever booster vaccination. CDR3 DNA: TGTGCCAGCAGCCAGCGGGGGACAGGCCAGACCCAGTACTTC. As protein: CASSQRGTGQTQYF. The full variable domain, with the rest looked up from reference TRBV13 and TRBJ2-5, is AAGVIQSPRHLIKEKRETATLKCYPIPRHDTVYWYQQGPGQDPQFLISFYEKMQSDKGSIPDRFSAQQFSDYHSELNMSSLELGDSALYFCASSQRGTGQTQYFGPGTRLLVL.